This paragraph reports one T cell receptor (beta chain). The target antigen is unknown. This sample stems from a study of post-analysis software for immune sequencing data. The library was made from cDNA and included unique molecular identifiers. TCRdb analysed the PCR reads with MiXCR anew, one entry per CDR3 protein. The sample lists approximately 730,000 distinct CDR3 sequences, 46% occurring once. Notes on the study in general: The study found TRBV5-6, TRBV5-1 and TRBV20-1 among 4 or 5 TRBV segments more frequent in patients than controls.

Looked up from germline, CDR1 is MDHEN and CDR2 is SYDVKM. The CDR3 covers 13 residues. Deletions cut 3 bases from V and 4 bases from J, with 10 bases between. The TCR was taken from a girl aged 10-17 years with multiple sclerosis. This chain connects TRBV28 to TRBJ2-7; D uncertain. Sequences were obtained from blood. The CDR3 DNA reads as TGTGCCAGCAGTTTTCGACTTTCGTACGAGCAGTACTTC. Encoded protein: CASSFRLSYEQYF.